This T cell receptor beta chain emerged from a study of technical replicates of blood from a handful of donors. TCRdb's copy holds only in-frame clones and misses some; the assay was immunoSEQ multiplex PCR. The table lists more than 90,000 clones, approximately 95% of them singletons. The CDR3 runs 13 residues. Trimming cost V 2 bases and J 2 bases, with 5 bases left between them. Germline V lookup: CDR1 SGHTA, CDR2 FQGNSA. The clonotype comes from a human donor in good health. The V call is TRBV7-2, the J call TRBJ2-3, with D uncertain. Sample: T cells isolated from PBMCs. The DNA of the CDR3 is TGTGCCAGCAGCTTACTTGTCACAGATACGCAGTATTTT. Translating it yields CASSLLVTDTQYF.